A selection of T cell receptor beta chains follows, all from one sample in a study of blood T cells in healthy people across ages. TCRdb re-analysed the 5' RACE reads in MiXCR, keeping a single row per CDR3 protein. Among around 620,000 distinct CDR3 sequences listed, approximately 30% were seen once. Sequencing was done on a sample of blood. The receptors originated from a woman in her 70s in good health. The CDR3 runs from the conserved cysteine through the conserved F or W. The order of the fields is V gene, D gene, J gene, CDR3 protein. D genes are given only for firm matches.

v_call: TRBV5-1
d_call: NA
j_call: TRBJ2-7
cdr3_aa: CASSFRGDEQYF

v_call: TRBV4-1
d_call: TRBD1
j_call: TRBJ1-6
cdr3_aa: CASSLEGQGYSPLHF

v_call: TRBV6-5
d_call: TRBD1
j_call: TRBJ1-2
cdr3_aa: CASRVYRGSYGYTF

v_call: TRBV7-2
d_call: TRBD1
j_call: TRBJ2-3
cdr3_aa: CASRLQGVASTDTQYF

v_call: TRBV12-3/TRBV12-4
d_call: TRBD1
j_call: TRBJ1-1
cdr3_aa: CASRQGVTEAFF

v_call: TRBV7-9
d_call: NA
j_call: TRBJ1-1
cdr3_aa: CASSLHGEEAFF

v_call: TRBV6-6
d_call: NA
j_call: TRBJ1-5
cdr3_aa: CASSYGGLNQPQHF

v_call: TRBV5-1
d_call: NA
j_call: TRBJ2-3
cdr3_aa: CASSLSPDNTDTRYF

v_call: TRBV2
d_call: NA
j_call: TRBJ2-7
cdr3_aa: CASTPGDAVTHPYEQYF

v_call: TRBV6-1
d_call: NA
j_call: TRBJ2-5
cdr3_aa: CASSRTGIQETQYF

v_call: TRBV6-5
d_call: NA
j_call: TRBJ2-5
cdr3_aa: CASGKTDQETQYF

v_call: TRBV7-9
d_call: NA
j_call: TRBJ1-1
cdr3_aa: CASSLNAGNTEAFF

v_call: TRBV4-3
d_call: TRBD1
j_call: TRBJ2-3
cdr3_aa: CASSQEDRGTDTQYF

v_call: TRBV7-2
d_call: NA
j_call: TRBJ2-5
cdr3_aa: CASSLRSGSQETQYF

v_call: TRBV4-3
d_call: NA
j_call: TRBJ1-1
cdr3_aa: CASSQGRTLNTEAFF

v_call: TRBV21-1
d_call: NA
j_call: TRBJ2-2
cdr3_aa: CASSKTGYGTGELFF

v_call: TRBV7-9
d_call: NA
j_call: TRBJ1-2
cdr3_aa: CASSLTGSLDYTF

v_call: TRBV7-2
d_call: TRBD2
j_call: TRBJ2-5
cdr3_aa: CASSFTILAGDQETQYF

v_call: TRBV5-1
d_call: NA
j_call: TRBJ1-1
cdr3_aa: CASSLLDMNTEAFF

v_call: TRBV2
d_call: TRBD1
j_call: TRBJ2-5
cdr3_aa: CASSGNRGETQYF

v_call: TRBV5-1
d_call: TRBD1
j_call: TRBJ1-1
cdr3_aa: CASSPGTDFMNTEAFF

v_call: TRBV4-3
d_call: NA
j_call: TRBJ2-1
cdr3_aa: CASSQTPGRESGEQFF

v_call: TRBV7-2
d_call: TRBD1
j_call: TRBJ1-6
cdr3_aa: CASSLPDRAGSPLHF

v_call: TRBV5-1
d_call: NA
j_call: TRBJ2-3
cdr3_aa: CASRRDVTSTDTQYF

v_call: TRBV12-3/TRBV12-4
d_call: TRBD2
j_call: TRBJ2-3
cdr3_aa: CASRSSSGTTFADTQYF

v_call: TRBV7-3
d_call: TRBD2
j_call: TRBJ2-1
cdr3_aa: CATAGGGGDNEQFF

v_call: TRBV24-1
d_call: TRBD1
j_call: TRBJ1-2
cdr3_aa: CATSDTGGDYGYTF

v_call: TRBV11-2
d_call: NA
j_call: TRBJ2-1
cdr3_aa: CASSPRDSTYNEQFF